These T cell receptor beta chains were read from a single sample in a study of T cell changes during pregnancy in multiple sclerosis. The table came from immunoSEQ multiplex PCR; TCRdb's copy has only in-frame clones and leaves some out. The sample shows about 93,000 clones, approximately 90% of them seen only once. Source: peripheral blood, taken before pregnancy. The source is a female donor with multiple sclerosis, enrolled in a pregnancy study. Both conserved end residues are part of each CDR3. Some rows have no size entry. The others give once, few or many, or a class for an expanded clone.

clone size: -; V gene: TRBV5-6; J gene: TRBJ1-1; CDR3 protein: CASSLPGQGLNTEAFF
clone size: -; V gene: TRBV6-4; J gene: TRBJ1-3; CDR3 protein: CASSRGQGHTTPGNTIYF
clone size: -; V gene: TRBV18; J gene: TRBJ2-7; CDR3 protein: CASSPRGTSGSYEQYF
clone size: -; V gene: TRBV5-1; J gene: TRBJ2-3; CDR3 protein: CASSYSGRADTQYF
clone size: few; V gene: TRBV10-1; J gene: TRBJ2-3; CDR3 protein: CASSESGSPDSRTDTQYF
clone size: -; V gene: TRBV7-9; J gene: TRBJ1-4; CDR3 protein: CASSLWGQGGEKLFF
clone size: few; V gene: TRBV30; J gene: TRBJ1-5; CDR3 protein: CAWSLSTGGRQPQHF
clone size: few; V gene: TRBV7-9; J gene: TRBJ2-7; CDR3 protein: CASSEAGYEQYF
clone size: -; V gene: TRBV25-1; J gene: TRBJ2-1; CDR3 protein: CASRTGSGWFF
clone size: -; V gene: TRBV14; J gene: TRBJ2-7; CDR3 protein: CASSRAPYEQYF
clone size: -; V gene: TRBV18; J gene: TRBJ1-2; CDR3 protein: CASSPIDRDGYTF
clone size: -; V gene: TRBV2; J gene: TRBJ2-1; CDR3 protein: CASSARQGKYNEQFF
clone size: -; V gene: TRBV10-2; J gene: TRBJ1-5; CDR3 protein: CASSPVGHSNQPQHF
clone size: once; V gene: TRBV19; J gene: TRBJ1-5; CDR3 protein: CASRSTGVSNQPQHF
clone size: few; V gene: TRBV7-7; J gene: TRBJ2-5; CDR3 protein: CASSFNFGEETQYF
clone size: -; V gene: TRBV19; J gene: TRBJ1-2; CDR3 protein: CASSIWTGKDGYTF
clone size: once; V gene: TRBV11-2; J gene: TRBJ2-7; CDR3 protein: CASRSLAGVPYEQYF
clone size: -; V gene: TRBV10-2; J gene: TRBJ2-3; CDR3 protein: CASRKRTSGVLALRDTQYF
clone size: -; V gene: TRBV5-4; J gene: TRBJ2-1; CDR3 protein: CASGREFF
clone size: -; V gene: TRBV6-6; J gene: TRBJ1-1; CDR3 protein: CATKTGLNTEAFF
clone size: -; V gene: TRBV9; J gene: TRBJ2-1; CDR3 protein: CASSPSRDNEQFF
clone size: -; V gene: TRBV6-1; J gene: TRBJ1-1; CDR3 protein: CASSAGTTNTEAFF
clone size: -; V gene: TRBV4-3; J gene: TRBJ1-1; CDR3 protein: CASSQDLSTPGLTEAFF
clone size: -; V gene: TRBV5-4; J gene: TRBJ2-3; CDR3 protein: CASRQEGASDTQYF
clone size: -; V gene: TRBV7-3; J gene: TRBJ2-5; CDR3 protein: CASSPTGTPQETQYF
clone size: -; V gene: TRBV19; J gene: TRBJ1-4; CDR3 protein: CASSTGQPNEKLFF
clone size: -; V gene: TRBV2; J gene: TRBJ1-2; CDR3 protein: CASSETGEGGYTF
clone size: few; V gene: TRBV4-1; J gene: TRBJ1-2; CDR3 protein: CASSQVGQYYGYTF
clone size: -; V gene: TRBV9; J gene: TRBJ2-7; CDR3 protein: CASSVTESYEQYF
clone size: -; V gene: TRBV11-2; J gene: TRBJ2-7; CDR3 protein: CASSLTITGTAGEQYF